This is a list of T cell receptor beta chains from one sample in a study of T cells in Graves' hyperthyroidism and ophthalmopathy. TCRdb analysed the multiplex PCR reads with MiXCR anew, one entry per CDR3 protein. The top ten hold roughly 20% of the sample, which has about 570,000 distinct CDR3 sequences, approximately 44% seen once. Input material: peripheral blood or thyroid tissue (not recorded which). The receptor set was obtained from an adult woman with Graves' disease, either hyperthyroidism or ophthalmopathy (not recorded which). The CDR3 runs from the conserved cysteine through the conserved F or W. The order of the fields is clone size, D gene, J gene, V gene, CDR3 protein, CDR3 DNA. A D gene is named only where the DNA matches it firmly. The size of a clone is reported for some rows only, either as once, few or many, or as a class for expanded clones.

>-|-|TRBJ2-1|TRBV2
CASKGGSGEQFF
TGTGCCAGCAAAGGAGGGAGCGGAGAGCAGTTCTTC
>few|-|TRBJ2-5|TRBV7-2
CASSLMWEETQYF
TGTGCCAGCAGCTTAATGTGGGAGGAGACCCAGTACTTC
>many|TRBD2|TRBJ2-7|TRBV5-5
CASSTLAGGGTEQYF
TGTGCCAGCAGCACCCTAGCGGGAGGTGGGACCGAGCAGTACTTC
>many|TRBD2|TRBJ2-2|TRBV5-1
CASSSSGSSGELFF
TGCGCCAGCAGTTCTAGCGGGAGTTCCGGGGAGCTGTTTTTT
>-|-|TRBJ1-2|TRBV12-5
CASGREGNYGYTF
TGTGCTAGTGGCCGAGAAGGGAACTATGGCTACACCTTC
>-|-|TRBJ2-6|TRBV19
CASSAMGSGVNVLTF
TGTGCCAGTAGTGCTATGGGCTCTGGGGTCAACGTCCTGACTTTC
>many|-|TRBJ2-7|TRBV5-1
CASSSGPRVQYF
TGCGCCAGCAGCAGTGGGCCGCGGGTGCAGTACTTC
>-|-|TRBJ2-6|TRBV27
CASSPANVLTF
TGTGCCAGCAGTCCGGCCAACGTCCTGACTTTC
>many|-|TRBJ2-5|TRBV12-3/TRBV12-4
CASSPRGSAHQETQYF
TGTGCCAGCAGCCCCCGTGGTAGCGCGCACCAAGAGACCCAGTACTTC
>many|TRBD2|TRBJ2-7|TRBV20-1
CSATGTSRNYEQYF
TGCAGTGCTACTGGGACTAGCAGGAACTACGAGCAGTACTTC
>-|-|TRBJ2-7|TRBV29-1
CSVVYTADYEQYF
TGCAGCGTTGTGTACACAGCCGACTACGAGCAGTACTTC
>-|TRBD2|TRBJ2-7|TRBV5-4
CASSLFLGGGAQIYEQYF
TGTGCCAGCAGCTTGTTTCTCGGGGGAGGGGCGCAAATCTACGAGCAGTACTTC
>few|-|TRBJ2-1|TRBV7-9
CASSVKGVRDNEQFF
TGTGCCAGCAGCGTAAAAGGCGTCAGGGACAATGAGCAGTTCTTC
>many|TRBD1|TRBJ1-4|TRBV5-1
CASTWGQATNEKLFF
TGCGCCAGCACCTGGGGACAGGCAACTAATGAAAAACTGTTTTTT
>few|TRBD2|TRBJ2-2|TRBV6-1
CASSVLAGATGELFF
TGTGCCAGCAGTGTTCTAGCGGGAGCCACCGGGGAGCTGTTTTTT
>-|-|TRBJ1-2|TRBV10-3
CAISESPGGNYGYTF
TGTGCCATCAGTGAGTCCCCTGGGGGGAATTATGGCTACACCTTC
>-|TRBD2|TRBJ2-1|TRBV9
CASSRLADTYNEQFF
TGTGCCAGCAGCCGGCTAGCGGACACCTACAATGAGCAGTTCTTC
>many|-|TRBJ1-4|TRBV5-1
CASSYGLGDRRFATNEKLFF
TGCGCCAGCAGCTACGGTCTTGGGGACCGACGTTTTGCAACTAATGAAAAACTGTTTTTT
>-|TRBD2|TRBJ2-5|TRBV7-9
CASSIRGLAEETQYF
TGTGCCAGCAGCATACGGGGACTAGCGGAAGAGACCCAGTACTTC
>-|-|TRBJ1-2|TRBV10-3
CAISEAGEANYGYTF
TGTGCCATCAGTGAGGCCGGGGAAGCTAACTATGGCTACACCTTC
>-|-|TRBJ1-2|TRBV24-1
CATSEWQGHGYTF
TGTGCCACCAGTGAGTGGCAGGGGCATGGCTACACCTTC
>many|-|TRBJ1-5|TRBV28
CASSLFAADSNQPQHF
TGTGCCAGCAGTTTATTCGCAGCCGATAGCAATCAGCCCCAGCATTTT
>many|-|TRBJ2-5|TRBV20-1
CSARGWQETQYF
TGCAGTGCTAGGGGATGGCAAGAGACCCAGTACTTC
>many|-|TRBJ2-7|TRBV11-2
CASSLDLGDMAYEQYF
TGTGCCAGCAGCTTGGACCTAGGGGATATGGCCTACGAGCAGTACTTC
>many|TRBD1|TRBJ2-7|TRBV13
CASSAGTGAYEQYF
TGTGCCAGCAGCGCAGGGACAGGGGCCTACGAGCAGTACTTC
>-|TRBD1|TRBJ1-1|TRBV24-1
CATRRLGGASDTEAFF
TGTGCCACCAGGAGACTAGGGGGCGCTTCGGACACTGAAGCTTTCTTT
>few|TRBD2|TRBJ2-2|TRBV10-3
CAISSGEITGELFF
TGTGCCATCAGCAGCGGGGAAATCACCGGGGAGCTGTTTTTT
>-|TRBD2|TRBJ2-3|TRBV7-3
CASSPGLALTDTQYF
TGTGCCAGCAGCCCGGGACTAGCGCTCACAGATACGCAGTATTTT
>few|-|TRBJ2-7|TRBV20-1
CSAYTGKGYF
TGCAGTGCTTATACAGGGAAGGGGTACTTC
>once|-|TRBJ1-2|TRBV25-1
CACSARSVSYGYTF
TGTGCCTGCAGTGCTCGCAGCGTCTCCTATGGCTACACCTTC
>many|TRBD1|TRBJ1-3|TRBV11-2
CASSLDRGLSGNTIYF
TGTGCCAGCAGCTTGGACAGGGGGCTCTCTGGAAACACCATATATTTT
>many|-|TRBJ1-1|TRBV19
CASSMIEVGNTEAFF
TGTGCCAGTAGTATGATCGAAGTCGGGAACACTGAAGCTTTCTTT
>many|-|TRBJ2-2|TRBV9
CASSIRTTNTGELFF
TGTGCCAGCAGCATACGGACCACGAACACCGGGGAGCTGTTTTTT
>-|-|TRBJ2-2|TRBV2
CASSETGPTGELFF
TGTGCCAGCAGTGAAACAGGGCCCACCGGGGAGCTGTTTTTT
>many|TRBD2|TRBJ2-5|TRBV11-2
CASSLAGTSAITNQETQYF
TGTGCCAGCAGCTTAGCCGGGACTAGCGCGATTACTAACCAAGAGACCCAGTACTTC
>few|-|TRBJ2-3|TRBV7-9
CASSFGRGADTQYF
TGTGCCAGCAGCTTCGGCAGGGGGGCAGATACGCAGTATTTT
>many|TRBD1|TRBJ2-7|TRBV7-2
CASSLYRGTYEQYF
TGTGCCAGCAGCTTATACAGGGGAACCTACGAGCAGTACTTC
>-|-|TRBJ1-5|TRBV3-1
CASSQDVETGGDEQPQHF
TGTGCCAGCAGCCAAGATGTGGAGACGGGAGGCGACGAGCAGCCCCAGCATTTT
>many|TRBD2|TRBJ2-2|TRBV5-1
CASSSGGRATSGELFF
TGCGCCAGCAGCTCGGGAGGCAGGGCTACGTCCGGGGAGCTGTTTTTT
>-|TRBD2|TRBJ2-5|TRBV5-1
CASSFRLLAGNQETQYF
TGCGCCAGCAGCTTCCGTCTACTAGCGGGGAACCAAGAGACCCAGTACTTC
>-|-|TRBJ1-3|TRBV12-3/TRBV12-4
CASSLNLNTIYF
TGTGCCAGCAGTTTGAACCTCAACACCATATATTTT